The clone carrying this TCR beta chain was recorded at least ten times. The antigen remains undetermined. Each cDNA molecule in the library carried unique molecular identifiers. Source study methods: Counting gave a median of around 96,000 TCRs per sample, with values ranging from about 23,224 to 750,000. TCRdb reprocessed the RACE reads via MiXCR and lists one record per CDR3 protein. TCRdb assigned the V and J calls; the authors' analysis was not used. The sample shows around 65,000 distinct CDR3 sequences, roughly 6.1% of them seen only once. The data were obtained in a study of human T cells and chemical hapten exposure. For the study at large: There were per-sample TCR yield variations, arising mainly from small pooled library volume differences. Overall study findings and caveats: TCRs above 1 in 1000 frequency stayed constant with DPC sensitization.

Described time point: healthy volunteer bleed at 6 weeks. The authors' total RNA extraction used unfractionated whole blood. The CDR3 sequence is 12 residues long. Per germline, CDR1 SGHRS and CDR2 YFSETQ. The V and J ends lost 0 bases and 5 bases respectively, with 6 bases between them. Input material: whole blood. The source is a female donor in good health. Some clones in this sample may be carry-over from other donors' samples. The J gene is TRBJ2-7, the V gene TRBV5-1, with D unclear. In DNA, the CDR3 is TGCGCCAGCAGCTTGGTGGGGAACGAGCAGTACTTC. Translated: CASSLVGNEQYF.